These T cell receptor beta chains were read from a single sample in a study of identical twins. TCRdb used MiXCR to reprocess the 5' RACE reads, holding one entry per CDR3 protein. Among some 600,000 distinct CDR3 sequences listed, roughly 7.1% were seen once. These records were also assigned to another study, of yellow fever vaccine responses in identical twins.

Sequenced material: PBMCs. The receptors derive from a woman between 18 and 30 years old in good health. CDR3s include the opening cysteine and the closing phenylalanine or tryptophan. Each record gives: clone size, V gene, D gene, J gene, CDR3 DNA, CDR3 protein. D genes are given only for firm matches. The size of a clone is reported for some rows only, either as once, few or many, or as a class for expanded clones.

clone size: few; V gene: TRBV12-3/TRBV12-4; D gene: TRBD2; J gene: TRBJ2-5; CDR3 DNA: TGTGCCAGCAGTATAGGGACTAGCGGGACTCTTATGGAGACCCAGTACTTC; CDR3 protein: CASSIGTSGTLMETQYF
clone size: many; V gene: TRBV12-3/TRBV12-4; D gene: NA; J gene: TRBJ2-7; CDR3 DNA: TGTGCCAGCAGTTTACAGGGGTTTGTCTACGAGCAGTACTTC; CDR3 protein: CASSLQGFVYEQYF
clone size: many; V gene: TRBV4-2; D gene: NA; J gene: TRBJ2-2; CDR3 DNA: TGTGCCAGCAGCCAAGATCGGCTAGCAGGAGGGGAGCTGTTTTTT; CDR3 protein: CASSQDRLAGGELFF
clone size: few; V gene: TRBV7-9; D gene: NA; J gene: TRBJ1-2; CDR3 DNA: TGTGCCAGCAGCCCGATGACAGGAAATGGCTACACCTTC; CDR3 protein: CASSPMTGNGYTF
clone size: few; V gene: TRBV7-9; D gene: TRBD2; J gene: TRBJ2-7; CDR3 DNA: TGTGCCAGCAGCCCACGGGAGGGAGGTGAGCAGTACTTC; CDR3 protein: CASSPREGGEQYF
clone size: few; V gene: TRBV27; D gene: TRBD1; J gene: TRBJ1-1; CDR3 DNA: TGTGCCAGCAGATCAAGACCCGGGACAGCTAACACTGAAGCTTTCTTT; CDR3 protein: CASRSRPGTANTEAFF
clone size: few; V gene: TRBV5-6; D gene: TRBD1; J gene: TRBJ1-2; CDR3 DNA: TGTGCCAGCAGCTTGGCCTGGACAGGGGGTCATGGGTCGGATGAAAACTATGGCTACACCTTC; CDR3 protein: CASSLAWTGGHGSDENYGYTF
clone size: NA; V gene: TRBV15; D gene: NA; J gene: TRBJ2-1; CDR3 DNA: TGTGCCATCGAAAGCCCCCTAGCAGGCTATGAGCAGTTCTTC; CDR3 protein: CAIESPLAGYEQFF
clone size: few; V gene: TRBV12-5; D gene: TRBD1; J gene: TRBJ2-3; CDR3 DNA: TGTGCTAGTGGTCCCGACAGGGGTCAGAAAAGCACAGATACGCAGTATTTT; CDR3 protein: CASGPDRGQKSTDTQYF
clone size: NA; V gene: TRBV18; D gene: NA; J gene: TRBJ2-1; CDR3 DNA: TGTGCCAGCTCACCACCGCAAGGCCAGAGCTCCTACAATGAGCAGTTCTTC; CDR3 protein: CASSPPQGQSSYNEQFF
clone size: many; V gene: TRBV2; D gene: TRBD1; J gene: TRBJ1-5; CDR3 DNA: TGTGCCAGCAGTGGTCCCAGGGGGATGCCCCAGCATTTT; CDR3 protein: CASSGPRGMPQHF
clone size: few; V gene: TRBV7-9; D gene: TRBD1; J gene: TRBJ1-4; CDR3 DNA: TGTGCCAGCCGACAGTGGGGGACAGGGAATGAAAAACTGTTTTTT; CDR3 protein: CASRQWGTGNEKLFF
clone size: many; V gene: TRBV11-2; D gene: NA; J gene: TRBJ1-1; CDR3 DNA: TGTGCCAGCAGCTTACAAACAAGATTCGAAGCTTTCTTT; CDR3 protein: CASSLQTRFEAFF
clone size: few; V gene: TRBV4-2; D gene: NA; J gene: TRBJ2-1; CDR3 DNA: TGTGCCAGCAGCCAAGATCTTCAGGGGCTCTCCTACAATGAGCAGTTCTTC; CDR3 protein: CASSQDLQGLSYNEQFF
clone size: NA; V gene: TRBV5-5; D gene: NA; J gene: TRBJ1-1; CDR3 DNA: TGTGCCAGCAGCTTGATTACAGGGAGGAACACTGAAGCTTTCTTT; CDR3 protein: CASSLITGRNTEAFF
clone size: many; V gene: TRBV14; D gene: NA; J gene: TRBJ1-5; CDR3 DNA: TGTGCCAGCAGTCGGGGGGGGGCGCTCAATCAGCCCCAGCATTTT; CDR3 protein: CASSRGGALNQPQHF
clone size: many; V gene: TRBV20-1; D gene: NA; J gene: TRBJ2-6; CDR3 DNA: TGCAGTGCCTGGAACAGATCCGGGGCCAACGTCCTGACTTTC; CDR3 protein: CSAWNRSGANVLTF
clone size: NA; V gene: TRBV5-1; D gene: TRBD2; J gene: TRBJ2-2; CDR3 DNA: TGCGCCAGCAGCTTGGATCCGGGACTAGCGAGTCCCGGGGAGCTGTTTTTT; CDR3 protein: CASSLDPGLASPGELFF
clone size: NA; V gene: TRBV12-3/TRBV12-4; D gene: TRBD2; J gene: TRBJ2-1; CDR3 DNA: TGTGCCAGCAGTTCCTTCTTAGCGGGAGGTCGGAATGAGCAGTTCTTC; CDR3 protein: CASSSFLAGGRNEQFF
clone size: once; V gene: TRBV7-6; D gene: NA; J gene: TRBJ2-2; CDR3 DNA: TGTGCCAGCAGCTTAGCGACGGGACTTTACACCGGGGAGCTGTTTTTT; CDR3 protein: CASSLATGLYTGELFF
clone size: many; V gene: TRBV28; D gene: TRBD1; J gene: TRBJ2-3; CDR3 DNA: TGTGCCAGCAGTTCACCGGACAGGGGGAGAATCAACACTAGCACAGATACGCAGTATTTT; CDR3 protein: CASSSPDRGRINTSTDTQYF
clone size: NA; V gene: TRBV2; D gene: TRBD2; J gene: TRBJ2-3; CDR3 DNA: TGTGCCAGCACTATAGCGGGAGAGGTGTTTCGTACAGATACGCAGTATTTT; CDR3 protein: CASTIAGEVFRTDTQYF
clone size: many; V gene: TRBV11-3; D gene: NA; J gene: TRBJ1-1; CDR3 DNA: TGTGCCAGCAGCTTAGTGTACGCGACTGAAGCTTTCTTT; CDR3 protein: CASSLVYATEAFF
clone size: few; V gene: TRBV20-1; D gene: TRBD1; J gene: TRBJ2-4; CDR3 DNA: TGCAGTGCTGAGGTACAGGGGGCTGCCAAAAACATTCAGTACTTC; CDR3 protein: CSAEVQGAAKNIQYF
clone size: few; V gene: TRBV12-3/TRBV12-4; D gene: NA; J gene: TRBJ2-2; CDR3 DNA: TGTGCCAGCAGTTTAATGGGGGCGCCCACCGGGGAGCTGTTTTTT; CDR3 protein: CASSLMGAPTGELFF
clone size: NA; V gene: TRBV12-3/TRBV12-4; D gene: NA; J gene: TRBJ2-1; CDR3 DNA: TGTGCCAGCAGTTTAGATTCAGCAAGCGATGAGCAGTTCTTC; CDR3 protein: CASSLDSASDEQFF
clone size: many; V gene: TRBV12-3/TRBV12-4; D gene: TRBD2; J gene: TRBJ2-5; CDR3 DNA: TGTGCCAGCAGTCCGGGGGGGGCATCTTTCCAAGAGACCCAGTACTTC; CDR3 protein: CASSPGGASFQETQYF
clone size: many; V gene: TRBV4-2; D gene: TRBD2; J gene: TRBJ2-3; CDR3 DNA: TGTGCCAGCAGCCAAGATCTTAGCGGGAGGGCAGATACGCAGTATTTT; CDR3 protein: CASSQDLSGRADTQYF
clone size: NA; V gene: TRBV12-3/TRBV12-4; D gene: NA; J gene: TRBJ1-6; CDR3 DNA: TGTGCCAGCAGTCCCGGGGAACTGAATTCACCCCTCCACTTT; CDR3 protein: CASSPGELNSPLHF
clone size: NA; V gene: TRBV7-9; D gene: TRBD1; J gene: TRBJ1-2; CDR3 DNA: TGTGCCAGCAGCTCGGCTGGGACAGGGAAGGGCTACACCTTC; CDR3 protein: CASSSAGTGKGYTF
clone size: NA; V gene: TRBV7-9; D gene: NA; J gene: TRBJ1-2; CDR3 DNA: TGTGCCAGCAGCCCCGATACCGGGACGGACTATGGCTACACCTTC; CDR3 protein: CASSPDTGTDYGYTF
clone size: NA; V gene: TRBV6-2/TRBV6-3; D gene: TRBD2; J gene: TRBJ2-3; CDR3 DNA: TGTGCCAGCAGTTTTCGGGGGGGGCCAGATACGCAGTATTTT; CDR3 protein: CASSFRGGPDTQYF
clone size: NA; V gene: TRBV10-3; D gene: TRBD1; J gene: TRBJ2-4; CDR3 DNA: TGTGCCATCAGCTCGGGACAGCAAGGTCTAGCCAAAAACATTCAGTACTTC; CDR3 protein: CAISSGQQGLAKNIQYF
clone size: NA; V gene: TRBV20-1; D gene: NA; J gene: TRBJ2-5; CDR3 DNA: TGCAGTGCTAGAGATCCAGGGGAGACCCAGTACTTC; CDR3 protein: CSARDPGETQYF
clone size: NA; V gene: TRBV5-1; D gene: NA; J gene: TRBJ2-5; CDR3 DNA: TGCGCCAGCAGAACGCGACAGAGCCAAGAGACCCAGTACTTC; CDR3 protein: CASRTRQSQETQYF
clone size: NA; V gene: TRBV10-3; D gene: TRBD1; J gene: TRBJ2-3; CDR3 DNA: TGTGCCATCAGTGATAGGCAGGGGGTGGCAGATACGCAGTATTTT; CDR3 protein: CAISDRQGVADTQYF
clone size: few; V gene: TRBV11-2; D gene: TRBD2; J gene: TRBJ2-1; CDR3 DNA: TGTGCCAGCAGCTTACCCCCTCGGACTAGCGGGAGGTCTAATGAGCAGTTCTTC; CDR3 protein: CASSLPPRTSGRSNEQFF
clone size: NA; V gene: TRBV18; D gene: NA; J gene: TRBJ1-2; CDR3 DNA: TGTGCCAGCTCGCCGATGGACAACTATGGCTACACCTTC; CDR3 protein: CASSPMDNYGYTF
clone size: NA; V gene: TRBV4-2; D gene: NA; J gene: TRBJ2-7; CDR3 DNA: TGTGCCAGCAGCCAAGATGGAGGGGGTCAGTGGGAGCAGTACTTC; CDR3 protein: CASSQDGGGQWEQYF
clone size: many; V gene: TRBV7-9; D gene: NA; J gene: TRBJ1-6; CDR3 DNA: TGTGCCAGCAGCTTTGGGGAAGTGATTAATTCACCCCTCCACTTT; CDR3 protein: CASSFGEVINSPLHF
clone size: many; V gene: TRBV12-3/TRBV12-4; D gene: NA; J gene: TRBJ1-6; CDR3 DNA: TGTGCCAGCAGTCCTTGGACAGTTAATTCACCCCTCCACTTT; CDR3 protein: CASSPWTVNSPLHF
clone size: many; V gene: TRBV6-1; D gene: TRBD1; J gene: TRBJ2-2; CDR3 DNA: TGTGCCACAAAAGACAGGGGGGGAACCGGGGAGCTGTTTTTT; CDR3 protein: CATKDRGGTGELFF
clone size: many; V gene: TRBV7-9; D gene: TRBD1; J gene: TRBJ1-1; CDR3 DNA: TGTGCCAGCAGCTTAGGAGATCGGACAGGGTTTGGCACTGAAGCTTTCTTT; CDR3 protein: CASSLGDRTGFGTEAFF
clone size: NA; V gene: TRBV5-1; D gene: NA; J gene: TRBJ2-2; CDR3 DNA: TGCGCCAGCAGCTTGGAGGGGCAGGCACCTACGAACACCGGGGAGCTGTTTTTT; CDR3 protein: CASSLEGQAPTNTGELFF
clone size: few; V gene: TRBV3-1; D gene: NA; J gene: TRBJ1-2; CDR3 DNA: TGTGCCAGCAGCCCTACCAGGACAGAAGGCTACACCTTC; CDR3 protein: CASSPTRTEGYTF
clone size: NA; V gene: TRBV6-1; D gene: NA; J gene: TRBJ2-2; CDR3 DNA: TGTGCCAGCAGTCCACCCGCCGGGTACACCGGGGAGCTGTTTTTT; CDR3 protein: CASSPPAGYTGELFF
clone size: many; V gene: TRBV10-3; D gene: NA; J gene: TRBJ2-7; CDR3 DNA: TGTGCCATCAGTGAAGCCGCGAGCTCCTACGAGCAGTACTTC; CDR3 protein: CAISEAASSYEQYF
clone size: NA; V gene: TRBV29-1; D gene: NA; J gene: TRBJ2-5; CDR3 DNA: TGCAGCGGTTGGGGGTTTGGGGAGACCCAGTACTTC; CDR3 protein: CSGWGFGETQYF
clone size: few; V gene: TRBV10-3; D gene: NA; J gene: TRBJ1-2; CDR3 DNA: TGTGCCATCCCTGCGAACAAGGCTAACTATGGCTACACCTTC; CDR3 protein: CAIPANKANYGYTF
clone size: few; V gene: TRBV5-1; D gene: TRBD2; J gene: TRBJ2-5; CDR3 DNA: TGCGCCAGCAGCCTCAGCGGGGGGACGTACCAAGAGACCCAGTACTTC; CDR3 protein: CASSLSGGTYQETQYF
clone size: NA; V gene: TRBV20-1; D gene: TRBD1; J gene: TRBJ2-4; CDR3 DNA: TGCAGTGCTAGTCGCCCGGGACAGCTAGCCAAAAACATTCAGTACTTC; CDR3 protein: CSASRPGQLAKNIQYF
clone size: NA; V gene: TRBV7-6; D gene: TRBD1; J gene: TRBJ2-5; CDR3 DNA: TGTGCCAGCAGCTTAAATAATCGGTTGACAGGGGGCCCGGGGACCCAGTACTTC; CDR3 protein: CASSLNNRLTGGPGTQYF
clone size: NA; V gene: TRBV7-9; D gene: NA; J gene: TRBJ1-1; CDR3 DNA: TGTGCCAGCAGCCCATTCGACACCTACACTGAAGCTTTCTTT; CDR3 protein: CASSPFDTYTEAFF
clone size: few; V gene: TRBV27; D gene: TRBD2; J gene: TRBJ2-3; CDR3 DNA: TGTGCCAGCAGTGTCAAGCGGGACACAGATACGCAGTATTTT; CDR3 protein: CASSVKRDTDTQYF
clone size: many; V gene: TRBV29-1; D gene: NA; J gene: TRBJ2-1; CDR3 DNA: TGCAGCGTTGAAGTGGGACTGTACTACAATGAGCAGTTCTTC; CDR3 protein: CSVEVGLYYNEQFF
clone size: NA; V gene: TRBV7-3; D gene: NA; J gene: TRBJ2-2; CDR3 DNA: NA; CDR3 protein: CASSFGPGQADTGELFF
clone size: NA; V gene: TRBV28; D gene: NA; J gene: TRBJ2-7; CDR3 DNA: TGTGCCAGCAGCCAACCCCAGGGCGGTCCTAGGTCCTACGAGCAGTACTTC; CDR3 protein: CASSQPQGGPRSYEQYF
clone size: few; V gene: TRBV20-1; D gene: TRBD2; J gene: TRBJ2-7; CDR3 DNA: TGCAGTGCTCCTAAGACTAGCGGGCTCTACGAGCAGTACTTC; CDR3 protein: CSAPKTSGLYEQYF
clone size: many; V gene: TRBV3-1; D gene: TRBD1; J gene: TRBJ1-2; CDR3 DNA: TGTGCCAGCAGCCGGGGACAGGGTGAGAGCTATGGCTACACCTTC; CDR3 protein: CASSRGQGESYGYTF